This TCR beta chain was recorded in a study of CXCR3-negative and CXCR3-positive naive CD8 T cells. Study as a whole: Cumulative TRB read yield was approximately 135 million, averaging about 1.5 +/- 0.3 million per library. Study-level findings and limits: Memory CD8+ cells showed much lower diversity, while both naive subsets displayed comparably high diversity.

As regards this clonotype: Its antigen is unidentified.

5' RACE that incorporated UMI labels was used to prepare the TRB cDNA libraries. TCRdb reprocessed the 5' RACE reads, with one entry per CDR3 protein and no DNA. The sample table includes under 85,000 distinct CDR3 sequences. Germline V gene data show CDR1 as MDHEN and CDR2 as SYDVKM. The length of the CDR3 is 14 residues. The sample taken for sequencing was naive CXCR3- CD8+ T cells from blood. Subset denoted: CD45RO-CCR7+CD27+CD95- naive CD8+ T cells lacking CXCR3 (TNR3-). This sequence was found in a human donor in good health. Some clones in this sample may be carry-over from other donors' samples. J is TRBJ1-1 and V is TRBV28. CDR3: CASSPNWIGGEAFF.